This T cell receptor (beta chain) was recorded in a study of blood T cells in healthy people across ages. Using a J-beta primer mix together with a sample-barcoded 5' primer, a second PCR was run for about 6 to 12 cycles. TCRdb independently ran MiXCR on the 5' RACE reads; one entry per CDR3 protein. Found here are about 780,000 distinct CDR3 sequences, around a quarter of them singletons; the top ten hold around 3%. The same sample was also used in a study of T cells of mothers and their children. This second report adds: During the second PCR, the M1S primer introduced sample barcodes along with 2-4 random nucleotides.

This TCR was sampled from a boy between 10 and 17 years old in good health. The source material was blood.

CDR3: CATQVAKNIQYF. The CDR3 nucleotides are TGTGCCACCCAAGTAGCCAAAAACATTCAGTACTTC. This chain joins TRBV28 and TRBJ2-4; D ambiguous. Germline loops: CDR1 MDHEN, CDR2 SYDVKM. Trimming shortened V by 10 bases and J by 0 bases, and 7 bases separated the two germline ends. This CDR3 spans 12 amino acids.